The 7 T cell receptor beta chains given below trace back to one sample, sequenced in a study of regulatory T cells in long-lasting Graves disease (dated by TCRdb to the early 2020s). The library was made by multiplex PCR. Sequenced using an Illumina HiSeq 4000. iRepertoire HTBI primers and Arm-PCR amplification of CDR3 regions were used to construct TCR beta libraries. The raw public reads went through TCRdb reprocessing: fastp at Q25, MiXCR clone calling, in-frame beta chains kept. Rows with a matching CDR3 protein are joined into one entry that keeps the most common DNA and genes. The sample table contains 200,000 to 250,000 distinct CDR3 sequences; only one count was recorded for around 18% of them. The ten largest account for about 20% of the sample. This specimen's time point label, per the study, means: newly diagnosed GD, antithyroid drugs for less than 3 months. For both TCR sequencing and RNA sequencing, RNA was extracted from PBMCs using TRIzol.

The sample here was peripheral blood mononuclear cells (PBMCs), taken at new diagnosis, from a patient treated with antithyroid drugs. Receptors were obtained from a female donor with Graves disease.

This clonotype was detected ten times or more. V and J are TRBV3-1 and TRBJ2-3; D gene ambiguous. The V end was cut by 4 bases, the J end by 1 base, with 15 bases between. This CDR3 contains 16 residues. Germline lookup yields CDR1 LGHDT and CDR2 YNNKEL (reference sequence). CDR3 bases: TGTGCCAGCAGCCCGACCCAAGGTCTCGGCACAGATACGCAGTATTTT. This gives the protein CASSPTQGLGTDTQYF.

The chain carries TRBV20-1 and TRBJ2-5, with 14 bases matching TRBD2. With 6 bases clipped from V and 4 bases from J, the junction kept 7 bases outside the gene matches. The CDR3 covers 15 residues. From germline, CDR1 is DFQATT and CDR2 SNEGSKA (reference sequence). In DNA, the CDR3 is TGCAGTGCGGAAGGACTAGCGGGAGGTATAGAGACCCAGTACTTC. This gives the protein CSAEGLAGGIETQYF.

Only a few counts were recorded for this clonotype. This CDR3 is missing its conserved last phenylalanine or tryptophan, likely due to a read error. This sequence joins TRBV6-2 or TRBV6-3 and TRBJ2-2; 10 bases fit TRBD2. J gave up 2 bases and V 7 bases, and 7 bases lay outside the gene matches. CDR1 is MNHEY, CDR2 SVGEGT, per germline. CDR3 size: 16 residues. The CDR3 reads CASTQLAGLNTGELFS. The CDR3 nucleotides read TGTGCCAGCACCCAACTAGCGGGACTAAACACCGGGGAGCTGTTTTCT.

In this sample, this clonotype turned up a few times. The chain carries TRBV2 and TRBJ2-2; D tentatively fits TRBD1 or TRBD2 (5 bases each). V lost 6 bases, J lost 4 bases, and 12 bases lay in between. Germline V CDR1 and CDR2: SNHLY, FYNNEI. The CDR3 contains 14 residues. Here the CDR3 reads CASSSGRFTGELFF. The CDR3 DNA is TGTGCCAGCAGCTCGGGACGGTTCACCGGGGAGCTGTTTTTT.

The table lists this clonotype with many counts. As DNA, the CDR3 is TGTGCCAGTAGTCCGACCGCCCCGTATGGCTACACCTTC. Translated, it gives CASSPTAPYGYTF. This sequence joins TRBV19 and TRBJ1-2; D is unresolved. The CDR3 has 13 residues. Trimming stripped 5 bases from V and 5 bases from J, with 12 bases between. Per germline, CDR1 LNHDA and CDR2 SQIVND (reference sequence). The complete variable domain, with remaining parts taken from reference TRBV19 and TRBJ1-2, reads DGGITQSPKYLFRKEGQNVTLSCEQNLNHDAMYWYRQDPGQGLRLIYYSQIVNDFQKGDIAEGYSVSREKKESFPLTVTSAQKNPTAFYLCASSPTAPYGYTFGSGTRLTVV.

On this clonotype: This sequence is one base from a far larger clone and is likely a read error. V and J are TRBV28 and TRBJ2-1; the D is unclear. The CDR3 consists of 11 residues. Germline-derived CDR1 and CDR2 are MDHEN and SYDVKM. CDR3 residues: CARSLANEQFF. CDR3 DNA sequence: TGTGCCCGCAGTTTAGCCAATGAGCAGTTCTTC.

In its sample, this clonotype was seen once. The chain carries TRBV7-2 and TRBJ2-7; D unclear. The V end was cut by 1 base, the J end by 3 bases, with 7 bases between. CDR1 and CDR2 (germline): SGHTA, FQGNSA. This CDR3 has 13 residues. The CDR3 protein is CASSLDRNYEQYF. CDR3 bases: TGTGCCAGCAGCTTAGACAGAAACTACGAGCAGTACTTC. Drawing the rest from reference TRBV7-2 and TRBJ2-7, the complete variable domain is GAGVSQSPSNKVTEKGKDVELRCDPISGHTALYWYRQSLGQGLEFLIYFQGNSAPDKSGLPSDRFSAERTGGSVSTLTIQRTQQEDSAVYLCASSLDRNYEQYFGPGTRLTVT.